This TCR beta chain was documented in a study of cytomegalovirus exposure and HLA in healthy donors. Regarding the study as a whole: In an earlier analysis, in some 500 donors, most V segments appeared productive either ~87% or ~30% of the time.

Germline-derived CDR1 and CDR2 are KGHSH and LQKENI. V was pared by 3 bases and J by 4 bases, with 18 bases between. This CDR3 region has 16 residues. PCR primers comprised 60 Vbeta and 13 Jbeta primers. Sequencing was performed with immunoSEQ multiplex PCR; in TCRdb, only in-frame clones are kept and a portion is missing. The sample holds more than 85,000 clones; roughly 83% are singletons and the top ten take roughly 3.7%. A remark on this clone: What it binds is unknown.

Sequenced material: PBMCs. The chain recombines TRBV18 with TRBJ1-1, with D possibly being TRBD1 (5 bases). This sequence was found in a female donor in good health and CMV-seropositive. This chain's CDR3 is CASSPQTAFMFTEAFF. CDR3 DNA sequence: TGTGCCAGCTCACCCCAGACAGCCTTTATGTTCACTGAAGCTTTCTTT.